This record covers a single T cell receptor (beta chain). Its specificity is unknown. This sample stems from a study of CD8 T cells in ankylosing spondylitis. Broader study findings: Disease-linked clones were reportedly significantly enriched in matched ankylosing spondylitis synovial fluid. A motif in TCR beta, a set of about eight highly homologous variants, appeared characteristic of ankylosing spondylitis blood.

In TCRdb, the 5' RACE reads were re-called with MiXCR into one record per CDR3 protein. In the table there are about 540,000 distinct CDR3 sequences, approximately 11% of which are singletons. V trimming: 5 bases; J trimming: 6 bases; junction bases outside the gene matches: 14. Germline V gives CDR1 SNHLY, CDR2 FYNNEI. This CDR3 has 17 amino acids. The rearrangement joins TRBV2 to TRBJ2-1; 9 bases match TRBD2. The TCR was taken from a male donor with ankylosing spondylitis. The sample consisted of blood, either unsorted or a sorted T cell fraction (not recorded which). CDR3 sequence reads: CASSTDSGGSFGNEQFF. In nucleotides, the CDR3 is TGTGCCAGCAGTACGGATAGCGGGGGATCTTTCGGCAATGAGCAGTTCTTC.